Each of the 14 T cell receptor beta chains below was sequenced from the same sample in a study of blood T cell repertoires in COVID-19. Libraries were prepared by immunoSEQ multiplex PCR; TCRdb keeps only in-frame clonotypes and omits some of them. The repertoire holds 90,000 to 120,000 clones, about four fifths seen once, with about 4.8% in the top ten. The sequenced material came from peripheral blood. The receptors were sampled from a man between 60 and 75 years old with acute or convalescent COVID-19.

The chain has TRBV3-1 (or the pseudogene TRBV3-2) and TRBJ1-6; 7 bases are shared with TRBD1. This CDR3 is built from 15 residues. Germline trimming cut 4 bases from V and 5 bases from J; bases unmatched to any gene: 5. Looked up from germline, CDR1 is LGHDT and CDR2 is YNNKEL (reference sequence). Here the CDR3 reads CASSRQGKDNSPLHF. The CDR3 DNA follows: TGTGCCAGCAGCCGACAGGGAAAAGATAATTCACCCCTCCACTTT.

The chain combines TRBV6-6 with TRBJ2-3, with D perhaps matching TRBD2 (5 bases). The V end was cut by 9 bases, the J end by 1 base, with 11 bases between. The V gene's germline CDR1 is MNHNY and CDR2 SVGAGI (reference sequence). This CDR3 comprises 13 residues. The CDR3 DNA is TGTGCCAGTTTCGGGGATCGCACAGATACGCAGTATTTT. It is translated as CASFGDRTDTQYF.

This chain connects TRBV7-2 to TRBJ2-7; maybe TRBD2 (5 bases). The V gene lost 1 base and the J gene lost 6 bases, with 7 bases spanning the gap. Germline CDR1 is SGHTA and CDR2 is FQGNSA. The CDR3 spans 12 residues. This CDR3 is CASSLGGSEQYF. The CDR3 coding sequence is TGTGCCAGCAGCTTAGGAGGGAGCGAGCAGTACTTC.

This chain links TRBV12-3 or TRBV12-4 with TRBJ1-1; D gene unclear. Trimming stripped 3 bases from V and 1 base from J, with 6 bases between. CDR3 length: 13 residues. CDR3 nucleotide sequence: TGTGCCAGCAGTTTTCGGGGGAACACTGAAGCTTTCTTT. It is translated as CASSFRGNTEAFF.

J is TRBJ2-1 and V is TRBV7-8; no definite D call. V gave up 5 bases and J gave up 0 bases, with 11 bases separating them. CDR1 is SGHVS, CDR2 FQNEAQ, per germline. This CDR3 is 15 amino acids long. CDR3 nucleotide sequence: TGTGCCAGCAGCGTTTTCATGAGCTCCTACAATGAGCAGTTCTTC. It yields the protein CASSVFMSSYNEQFF.

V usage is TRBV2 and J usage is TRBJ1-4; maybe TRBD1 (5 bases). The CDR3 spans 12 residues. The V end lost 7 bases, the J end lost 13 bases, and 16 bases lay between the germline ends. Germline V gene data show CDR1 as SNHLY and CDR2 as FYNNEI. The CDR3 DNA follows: TGTGCCAGCACCGGGGAGGGACGTCGACTGTTTTTT. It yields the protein CASTGEGRRLFF.

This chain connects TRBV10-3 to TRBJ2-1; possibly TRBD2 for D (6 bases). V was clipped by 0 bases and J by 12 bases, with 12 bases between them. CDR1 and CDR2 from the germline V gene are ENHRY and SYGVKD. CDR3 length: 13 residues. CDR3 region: CAISESGGPPQFF. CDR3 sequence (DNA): TGTGCCATCAGTGAGTCCGGGGGACCTCCGCAGTTCTTC.

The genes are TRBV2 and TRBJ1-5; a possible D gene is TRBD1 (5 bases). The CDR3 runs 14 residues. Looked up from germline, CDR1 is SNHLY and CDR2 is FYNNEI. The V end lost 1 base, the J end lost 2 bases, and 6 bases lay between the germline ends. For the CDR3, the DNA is TGTGCCAGCAGTGAAGAACAGGGCAATCAGCCCCAGCATTTT. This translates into CASSEEQGNQPQHF.

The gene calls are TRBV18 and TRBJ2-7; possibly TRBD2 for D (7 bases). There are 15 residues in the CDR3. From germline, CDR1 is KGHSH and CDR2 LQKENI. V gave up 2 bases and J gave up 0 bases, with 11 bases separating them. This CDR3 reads CASSPGGGSSYEQYF. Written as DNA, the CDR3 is TGTGCCAGCTCACCAGGGGGCGGGAGCTCCTACGAGCAGTACTTC. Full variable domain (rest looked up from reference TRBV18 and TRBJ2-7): NAGVMQNPRHLVRRRGQEARLRCSPMKGHSHVYWYRQLPEEGLKFMVYLQKENIIDESGMPKERFSAEFPKEGPSILRIQQVVRGDSAAYFCASSPGGGSSYEQYFGPGTRLTVT.

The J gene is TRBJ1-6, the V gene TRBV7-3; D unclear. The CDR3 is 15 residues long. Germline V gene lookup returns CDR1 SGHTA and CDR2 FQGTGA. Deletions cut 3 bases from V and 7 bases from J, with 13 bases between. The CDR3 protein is CASSFHGDGNSPLHF. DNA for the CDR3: TGTGCCAGCAGCTTCCACGGGGATGGAAATTCACCCCTCCACTTT. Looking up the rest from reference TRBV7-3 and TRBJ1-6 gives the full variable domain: GAGVSQTPSNKVTEKGKYVELRCDPISGHTALYWYRQSLGQGPEFLIYFQGTGAADDSGLPNDRFFAVRPEGSVSTLKIQRTERGDSAVYLCASSFHGDGNSPLHFGNGTRLTVT.

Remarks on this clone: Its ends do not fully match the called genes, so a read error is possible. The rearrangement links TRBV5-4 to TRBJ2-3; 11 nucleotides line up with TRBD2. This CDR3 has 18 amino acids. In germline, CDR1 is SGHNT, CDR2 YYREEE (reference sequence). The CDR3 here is CASSVLAGVSEVTVTQYF. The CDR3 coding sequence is TGTGCCAGCAGCGTACTAGCGGGAGTATCGGAGGTCACAGTTACGCAGTATTTT.

CDR3 protein: CASSLLGQGLGELFF. In nucleotides, the CDR3 is TGTGCCAGCAGCTTGCTGGGACAGGGGCTCGGGGAGCTGTTTTTT. The V gene is TRBV11-2, the J gene TRBJ2-2, with 10 bases aligning to TRBD1. This CDR3 spans 15 amino acids. Germline loops: CDR1 SGHAT, CDR2 FQNNGV. V was clipped by 3 bases and J by 7 bases; unmatched bases: 5.

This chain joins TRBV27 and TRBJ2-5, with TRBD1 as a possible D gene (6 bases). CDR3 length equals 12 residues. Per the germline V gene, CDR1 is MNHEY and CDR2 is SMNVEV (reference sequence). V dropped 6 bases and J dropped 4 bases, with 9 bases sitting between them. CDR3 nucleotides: TGTGCCAGCAGCCGAGGGGGAGAGACCCAGTACTTC. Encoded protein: CASSRGGETQYF.

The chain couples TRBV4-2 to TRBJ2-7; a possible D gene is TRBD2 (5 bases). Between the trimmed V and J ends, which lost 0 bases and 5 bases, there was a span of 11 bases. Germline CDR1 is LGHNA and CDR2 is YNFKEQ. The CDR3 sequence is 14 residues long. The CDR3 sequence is CASSQESLADEQYF. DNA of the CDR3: TGTGCCAGCAGCCAAGAATCCCTAGCAGACGAGCAGTACTTC.